The 29 T cell receptor beta chains below all came from one sample that was sequenced in a study of identical twins. TCRdb redid the calling of the 5' RACE reads with MiXCR, one entry per CDR3 protein. The sample holds fewer than 900,000 distinct CDR3 sequences, 20% to 25% seen once. These data were also reused for a study on T cells expressing NK-cell markers.

The specimen was PBMCs. These receptors all stem from a woman in her late teens or twenties in good health.

This clonotype came up a few times. V is TRBV9 and J is TRBJ2-1; D is unclear. The CDR3 totals 14 residues. Germline lookup yields CDR1 SGDLS and CDR2 YYNGEE. V was cut by 4 bases and J by 3 bases, with 11 bases left in between. The CDR3 sequence is CASSSDAIYNEQFF. The CDR3 region has the DNA TGTGCCAGCAGCAGTGACGCCATCTACAATGAGCAGTTCTTC.

The chain is built from TRBV6-5 and TRBJ2-5, with a possible D match to TRBD2 (6 bases). V was pared by 0 bases and J by 1 base, with 9 bases between. This CDR3 spans 15 amino acids. CDR1 is MNHEY, CDR2 SVGAGI, per germline. Here the CDR3 reads CASSYSGGPQETQYF. The CDR3 bases are TGTGCCAGCAGTTACTCGGGGGGACCCCAAGAGACCCAGTACTTC.

This clonotype was detected many times. V and J are TRBV12-3 or TRBV12-4 and TRBJ1-6, with TRBD1 identical over 8 bases. J gave up 8 bases and V 6 bases, and 9 bases lay outside the gene matches. This CDR3 is built from 15 residues. DNA for the CDR3: TGTGCCAGCAGACTTCTTGGACAGGGATATTCACCCCTCCACTTT. Its translation: CASRLLGQGYSPLHF.

The table lists this clonotype with a few counts. V usage is TRBV27 and J usage is TRBJ2-7; a weak D match, TRBD1 (6 bases). The germline V gene encodes CDR1 MNHEY and CDR2 SMNVEV (reference sequence). V lost 2 bases and J lost 5, with 19 bases in between. The CDR3 runs to 16 residues. The CDR3 region is CASSLGPGTRVHEQYF. The CDR3 bases are TGTGCCAGCAGTTTAGGCCCCGGGACACGGGTGCACGAGCAGTACTTC.

The chain has TRBV7-2 and TRBJ1-2; TRBD1 matches at 7 bases. The junction had 8 bases not matched to a gene; V was cut back by 5 bases and J by 5 bases. The CDR3 totals 14 residues. CDR1 SGHTA and CDR2 FQGNSA come from the germline V gene. CDR3 DNA: TGTGCCAGCAGCCCGGGGACAGCTTTGTATGGCTACACCTTC. It is translated as CASSPGTALYGYTF.

There are a few counts of this clonotype. V is TRBV6-1 and J is TRBJ2-1; 13 bases are shared with TRBD2. V gave up 6 bases and J gave up 6 bases; unmatched junction bases: 8. The V gene's germline CDR1 is MNHNS and CDR2 SASEGT. This CDR3 is 16 amino acids long. The CDR3: CASRAPGLAGLNEQFF. The CDR3 DNA reads TGTGCCAGCAGAGCCCCGGGACTAGCGGGACTCAATGAGCAGTTCTTC.

DNA for the CDR3: TGTGCCAGCAGCTCGGACCACGAGCAGTACTTC. Translated: CASSSDHEQYF. The chain couples TRBV7-9 to TRBJ2-7; unclear D gene. The CDR3 length is 11 residues. V lost 4 bases, J lost 5 bases, and 6 bases lay in between. Per the germline V gene, CDR1 is SEHNR and CDR2 is FQNEAQ (reference sequence).

This chain joins TRBV6-5 and TRBJ2-1; 8 bases line up with TRBD2. With V trimmed by 0 bases and J by 7 bases, 5 bases remained unmatched. The CDR3 loop spans 15 amino acids. Germline V gives CDR1 MNHEY, CDR2 SVGAGI. The CDR3 DNA sequence: TGTGCCAGCAGTTACTCGGCGGGGGGTTCGAATGAGCAGTTCTTC. Its protein product is CASSYSAGGSNEQFF.

This clonotype was observed a few times. This rearrangement joins TRBV12-3 or TRBV12-4 to TRBJ1-2; D is possibly TRBD1 (5 bases). The CDR3 sequence is 13 residues long. Trimming stripped 3 bases from V and 8 bases from J, with 13 bases between. The CDR3 region has the DNA TGTGCCAGCAGTTTGGGGACGCGTCGGGGCTACACCTTC. Amino acids: CASSLGTRRGYTF.

This clonotype has more than one count but fewer than ten. The J gene is TRBJ2-3, the V gene TRBV9; TRBD2 aligns across 8 bases. The CDR3 is 15 amino acids. The trim removed 0 bases at V and 0 bases at J, leaving 0 bases unmatched. Germline CDR1 is SGDLS and CDR2 is YYNGEE. The CDR3 bases are TGTGCCAGCAGCGTAGCGGGAGGGAGCACAGATACGCAGTATTTT. This gives the protein CASSVAGGSTDTQYF.

The chain is built from TRBV4-3 and TRBJ2-1; tentative D call: TRBD2 (5 bases). CDR1 and CDR2 from the germline V gene are LGHNA and YSLEER. This CDR3 is 15 amino acids long. V shed 1 base and J shed 3 bases, with 10 bases lying between them. The CDR3 bases are TGCGCCAGCAGCCAAGGGCTAGCCGTCTACAATGAGCAGTTCTTC. Residues: CASSQGLAVYNEQFF.

The rearrangement uses TRBV5-6 and TRBJ2-1; TRBD1 agrees at 11 bases. Trimming cost V 4 bases and J 9 bases; bases outside gene matches: 6. The germline CDR1 and CDR2 sequences are SGHDT and YYEEEE. CDR3 length equals 14 residues. The CDR3 spells CASSRGTGGSEQFF. CDR3 nucleotides: TGTGCCAGCAGCCGAGGGACAGGGGGGTCTGAGCAGTTCTTC.

This clonotype was seen more than once but under ten times. This chain uses TRBV24-1 with TRBJ2-1; 8 bases fit TRBD2. Germline assignment: CDR1 KGHDR and CDR2 SFDVKD. J gave up 9 bases and V 4 bases, and 4 bases lay outside the gene matches. The CDR3 is 13 amino acids. The CDR3 sequence: CATSDSGGSEQFF. CDR3 bases: TGTGCCACCAGTGACTCGGGGGGGAGTGAGCAGTTCTTC.

The chain has TRBV9 and TRBJ2-7; the D gene is possibly TRBD1 (6 bases). V lost 1 base to trimming and J lost 6 bases, with 14 bases between them. Per the germline V gene, CDR1 is SGDLS and CDR2 is YYNGEE. This CDR3 is built from 14 residues. CDR3 protein: CASSVNHRDTEQYF. The DNA for the CDR3 is TGTGCCAGCAGCGTAAATCACAGGGACACCGAGCAGTACTTC.

This clonotype was picked up a small number of times. The chain has TRBV2 and TRBJ2-7, with 8 bases identical to TRBD2. The CDR3 has 13 amino acids. Losses at the gene ends were 6 bases for V and 3 bases for J; bases not matched to a gene: 4. Germline assignment: CDR1 SNHLY and CDR2 FYNNEI. The DNA of the CDR3 is TGTGCCAGCAGGCGGGGGGCGGACTACGAGCAGTACTTC. This codes for CASRRGADYEQYF.

This clonotype showed up just a few times. The chain uses TRBV12-3 or TRBV12-4 and TRBJ2-7; D possibly uses TRBD1 or TRBD2 (5 bases each). CDR3 length: 14 residues. Between the trimmed V and J ends, which lost 5 bases and 7 bases, there was a span of 18 bases. The CDR3 region has the DNA TGTGCCAGCAGTGTTATGAGGGGAATTGGGGAGCAGTACTTC. Protein: CASSVMRGIGEQYF.

This clonotype was counted a few times. The rearrangement joins TRBV6-2 or TRBV6-3 to TRBJ2-7, with 7 bases that match TRBD1. CDR1 and CDR2 (germline): MNHEY, SVGEGT. The CDR3 contains 15 residues. The J segment lost 4 bases and the V segment lost 6 bases, leaving 12 bases of the junction unmatched. The CDR3 sequence: CASSTGQEASYEQYF. For the CDR3, the DNA is TGTGCCAGCAGCACCGGACAGGAGGCTTCTTACGAGCAGTACTTC.

In its sample, this clonotype was seen many times. This chain uses TRBV6-1 with TRBJ2-6; D not certain. This CDR3 region has 15 residues. The V gene's germline CDR1 is MNHNS and CDR2 SASEGT. V shed 5 bases and J shed 0 bases, with 8 bases lying between them. This chain's CDR3 is CASSQQDSGANVLTF. The CDR3 bases are TGTGCCAGCAGTCAGCAGGACTCTGGGGCCAACGTCCTGACTTTC.

The J gene is TRBJ2-3, the V gene TRBV20-1; 7 positions match TRBD1. V trimming: 5 bases; J trimming: 1 base; junction bases outside the gene matches: 6. From germline, CDR1 is DFQATT and CDR2 SNEGSKA (reference sequence). The CDR3 totals 14 residues. CDR3 DNA: TGCAGTGCTCAGGACAGGCGAGGCACAGATACGCAGTATTTT. Amino acids: CSAQDRRGTDTQYF.

On this clonotype: A read error may be the cause here, since a much bigger clone is one base away. V gene TRBV12-3 or TRBV12-4 combines with J gene TRBJ1-1; D is undetermined. This CDR3 region has 13 residues. Here the CDR3 reads CASAMEGNTEASF. CDR3 nucleotides: TGTGCCAGCGCGATGGAGGGAAACACTGAAGCTTCCTTT.

This clonotype was observed a few times. The V call is TRBV20-1, the J call TRBJ2-3, with TRBD2 matching over 7 bases. V lost 3 bases and J lost 5; bases outside the gene matches: 14. This CDR3 comprises 16 residues. The germline CDR1 and CDR2 sequences are DFQATT and SNEGSKA (reference sequence). CDR3 bases: TGCAGTGCTAGCGCTCGTGGGCGGGAGATTCAAGATACGCAGTATTTT. Protein sequence: CSASARGREIQDTQYF.

This clonotype was seen only a few times. The chain combines TRBV27 with TRBJ1-1, with D unresolved. V was trimmed by 8 bases and J by 0 bases, leaving 4 bases between them. Germline lookup yields CDR1 MNHEY and CDR2 SMNVEV (reference sequence). The CDR3 totals 11 residues. Here the CDR3 reads CASWLNTEAFF. The CDR3 bases are TGTGCCAGCTGGCTGAACACTGAAGCTTTCTTT.

V gene TRBV4-3 combines with J gene TRBJ2-1, with no clear D. The germline gives CDR1 LGHNA, CDR2 YSLEER. Trimming shortened V by 0 bases and J by 5 bases, and 14 bases separated the two germline ends. CDR3 length equals 16 residues. Here the CDR3 reads CASSQEMVQENNEQFF. CDR3 DNA: TGCGCCAGCAGCCAAGAGATGGTGCAAGAAAACAATGAGCAGTTCTTC.

This clonotype was observed a handful of times. DNA of the CDR3: TGCAGTAACGATGGGAGGGGACTAGCGGGTTCTACGCAGTATTTT. Protein product: CSNDGRGLAGSTQYF. This chain connects TRBV20-1 to TRBJ2-3; 12 positions match TRBD2. V gave up 8 bases and J gave up 8 bases; unmatched junction bases: 14. The CDR3 spans 15 residues. Germline loops: CDR1 DFQATT, CDR2 SNEGSKA (reference sequence).

This clonotype was found many times. This chain uses TRBV7-2 with TRBJ2-1; 10 positions agree with TRBD2. In germline, CDR1 is SGHTA, CDR2 FQGNSA. The J segment lost 9 bases and the V segment lost 4 bases, leaving 9 bases of the junction unmatched. The CDR3 has 15 amino acids. This CDR3 is CASSSRASGSIEQFF. The DNA of the CDR3 is TGTGCCAGCAGCTCTCGGGCTAGCGGGAGCATTGAGCAGTTCTTC.

This clonotype has only a few counts. The rearrangement links TRBV5-1 to TRBJ2-1; 9 bases fit TRBD2. There are 17 residues in the CDR3. Unmatched junction bases numbered 10, after V lost 4 bases and J lost 2 bases. The germline gives CDR1 SGHRS, CDR2 YFSETQ. CDR3 sequence: CASSPNSGSGAYNEQFF. The CDR3 DNA is TGCGCCAGCAGCCCGAATAGCGGGAGCGGCGCCTACAATGAGCAGTTCTTC.

In its sample, this clonotype was seen a few times. The V gene is TRBV6-1, the J gene TRBJ1-4; 8 bases map to TRBD1. The germline V gene encodes CDR1 MNHNS and CDR2 SASEGT. The CDR3 extends over 15 amino acids. J was trimmed by 4 bases and V by 6 bases; bases with no gene match: 7. CDR3 bases: TGTGCCAGCAGCCCCATCGGACAGGGTAATGAAAAACTGTTTTTT. Amino acids: CASSPIGQGNEKLFF.

This clonotype was observed many times. Mismatch with germline at one junction end may stem from a read error. V usage is TRBV7-9 and J usage is TRBJ2-1; D ambiguous. Germline V gene data show CDR1 as SEHNR and CDR2 as FQNEAQ (reference sequence). The CDR3 extends over 13 amino acids. The CDR3 is CATRWASSNEQFF. CDR3 bases: TGTGCCACCCGGTGGGCCTCCTCCAATGAGCAGTTCTTC.

This clonotype was observed a handful of times. V gene TRBV10-3 combines with J gene TRBJ2-3; D unresolved. There are 15 residues in the CDR3. V dropped 0 bases and J dropped 0 bases, with 7 bases sitting between them. Germline CDR1 is ENHRY and CDR2 is SYGVKD. The CDR3 nucleotides are TGTGCCATCAGTGAGTCGGCTATTAGCACAGATACGCAGTATTTT. Amino acid sequence: CAISESAISTDTQYF.